Sequencing of this T cell receptor beta chain was carried out in a study of blood T cell repertoires in COVID-19 (dated by TCRdb to 2019 to 2021). Background on the whole study: Samples from collaborators originated in the United States, Italy and Spain and spanned both the acute and convalescent phases of COVID-19. The prospective study material was composed of cDNA or gDNA derived from T cells, B-cell-depleted T cells, or PBMCs. The dataset comprised deeply sampled blood TCRbeta repertoires from subjects exposed to, actively infected with, or recovered from COVID-19. The repertoires were released in a freely available public database intended as a resource for research on the immune response to SARS-CoV-2. Samples came from the ongoing ImmuneRACE study (first 160 participants) plus 1,254 subjects from 6 global collaborators. Sample metadata almost always included a de-identified subject ID, COVID-19 status, age in years and sex. Where available, HLA class I and class II types were obtained from metadata supplied by the sample provider rather than from assay-based typing. The investigation overall reported the following: How much clinical and demographic metadata was included differed by source and by participant, and the metadata was provided uncurated.

Based on the germline V gene (reference sequence), the CDR1 and CDR2 sequences are GTSNPN and SVGIG. The CDR3, from cysteine to phenylalanine, totals 13 residues. Solely the CDR3 DNA is kept, with 39 bases framed from the first base. V is clipped by 0 bases and J by 7 bases, and the sequence between their germline boundaries is 11 bases long. Enrolling through a virtual design, the prospective study's participants ranged in age from roughly 18 to 89 years and lived across 24 United States geographic areas. To assign participants to cohorts, the prospective study relied on clinical history that participants themselves reported in a screening survey and a study questionnaire. ImmuneRACE Cohort 3 recovered participants were defined by two consecutive negative NP/OP PCR tests, healthcare professional clearance, or symptom resolution. In the prospective study, mobile phlebotomists collected whole blood, serum and a nasopharyngeal or oropharyngeal swab from each participant. Additional blood draws and questionnaires over an approximately 2-month period could optionally be provided by prospective study participants. Blood samples from the prospective study were shipped frozen or at room temperature prior to DNA extraction.

TCRbeta CDR3 regions were amplified from genomic DNA using the immunoSEQ Assay, a bias-controlled multiplex PCR. Concerning the study's data processing: The number of nucleated cells in each sample was estimated by amplification of reference gene primers within the assay. To quantify the absolute abundance of each unique TCRbeta CDR3 rearrangement, sequence reads were collapsed and filtered. For each sample, productive Simpson clonality was calculated as the square root of Simpson's diversity index over productive rearrangements. TCRdb carries this immuneACCESS record with in-frame sequences only. Its versions omit some clonotypes, under half of them owing to an unresolved V gene in the studies checked, with the rest unexplained. The DNA was the basis for D and trimming; V, J and clone size are from that table. Within this sample are around 400,000 clones, with 80% to 85% of them counted one time only. About 5.4% of the sample lies in the top ten.

Of note for this clone: What this receptor recognizes is not known. The input lacks base qualities; no much larger clone sits a single base away.

Sequencing was performed on PBMCs or T cells enriched from blood (not recorded which). Recombination joined TRBV30 with TRBJ2-3, and perhaps TRBD2 as D gene, on 5 matching bases. The sequence was obtained from a woman in her fifties or sixties who had recovered from COVID-19. Read as DNA, the sequence is TGTGCCTGGAGTGTACGGGCGGGTTATACGCAGTATTTT. Its amino acids are CAWSVRAGYTQYF.